Reported below is one TCR beta chain. The source of the sample is a study of blood T cell repertoires in COVID-19. Germline CDR1 and CDR2: LGHDT and YNNKEL (reference sequence). The ends were cut back, 1 base at V and 8 bases at J, with 11 bases in the middle. The CDR3 extends over 13 amino acids. Only in-frame clones appear in the TCRdb table, and some are missing; sequencing was by immunoSEQ multiplex PCR. The sample comprises approximately 130,000 clones, about 83% of which are singletons, and around 13% rests with the top ten. This chain joins TRBV3-1 (or the pseudogene TRBV3-2) and TRBJ1-2; D unclear. The receptor was isolated from a human donor in a cohort sampled during active COVID-19. The sequenced sample consisted of peripheral blood. DNA for the CDR3: TGTGCCAGCAGCCAAGTATCCGGGTGGGGCTACACCTTC. Translation gives CASSQVSGWGYTF.